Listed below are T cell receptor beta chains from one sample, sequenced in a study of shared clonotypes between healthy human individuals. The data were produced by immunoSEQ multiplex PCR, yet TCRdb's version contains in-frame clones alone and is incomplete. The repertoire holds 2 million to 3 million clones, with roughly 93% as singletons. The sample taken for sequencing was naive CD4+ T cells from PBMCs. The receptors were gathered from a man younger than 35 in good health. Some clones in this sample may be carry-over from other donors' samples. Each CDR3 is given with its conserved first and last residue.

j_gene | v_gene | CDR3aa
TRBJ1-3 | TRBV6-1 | CASSGRQGGTSGNTIYF
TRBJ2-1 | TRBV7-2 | CASSLGLAGATEQFF
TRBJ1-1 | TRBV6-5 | CASTQGTEAFF
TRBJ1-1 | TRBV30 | CALTKEFPNTEAFF
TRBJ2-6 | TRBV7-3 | CASSLVGTSGANVLTF
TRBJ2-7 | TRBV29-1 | CSVVSGLGLADSYEQYF
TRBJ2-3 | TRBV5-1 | CASTWGRGTDTQYF
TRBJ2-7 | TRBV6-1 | CASSTGVWEQYF
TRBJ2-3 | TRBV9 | CASSAGGSSGSTDTQYF
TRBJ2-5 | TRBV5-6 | CASSRTTSGRPQETQYF
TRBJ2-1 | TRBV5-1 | CASSLGANNEQFF
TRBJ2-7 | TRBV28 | CASTTGPAYEQYF
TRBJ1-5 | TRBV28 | CASSSPTGTRHQPQHF
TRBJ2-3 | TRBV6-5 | CASSYPGTDTQYF
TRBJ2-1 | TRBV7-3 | CASSIHQGREQFF
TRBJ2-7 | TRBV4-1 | CASSRDESYEQYF
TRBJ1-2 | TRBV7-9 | CASSGGTRIYGYTF
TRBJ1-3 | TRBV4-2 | CASSPSPGQGNTIYF
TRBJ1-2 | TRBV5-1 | CASSLGNGQTPYGYTF
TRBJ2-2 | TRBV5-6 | CASTPGVLAGELFF
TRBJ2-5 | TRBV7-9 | CASSSSGVAGETQYF
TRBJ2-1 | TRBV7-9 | CASSPSTEGGRQFF
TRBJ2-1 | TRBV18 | CASSSLTSGSYNEQFF
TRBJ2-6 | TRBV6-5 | CASSYGGNSGANVLTF
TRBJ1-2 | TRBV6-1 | CASSIRDSYGYTF
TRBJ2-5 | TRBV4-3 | CASSRGTGGRGETQYF
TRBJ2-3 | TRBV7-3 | CASSTYRGGADTQYF
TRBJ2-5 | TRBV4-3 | CASSHIRAQRETQYF
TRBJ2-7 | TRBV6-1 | CASSEGVERVEQYF